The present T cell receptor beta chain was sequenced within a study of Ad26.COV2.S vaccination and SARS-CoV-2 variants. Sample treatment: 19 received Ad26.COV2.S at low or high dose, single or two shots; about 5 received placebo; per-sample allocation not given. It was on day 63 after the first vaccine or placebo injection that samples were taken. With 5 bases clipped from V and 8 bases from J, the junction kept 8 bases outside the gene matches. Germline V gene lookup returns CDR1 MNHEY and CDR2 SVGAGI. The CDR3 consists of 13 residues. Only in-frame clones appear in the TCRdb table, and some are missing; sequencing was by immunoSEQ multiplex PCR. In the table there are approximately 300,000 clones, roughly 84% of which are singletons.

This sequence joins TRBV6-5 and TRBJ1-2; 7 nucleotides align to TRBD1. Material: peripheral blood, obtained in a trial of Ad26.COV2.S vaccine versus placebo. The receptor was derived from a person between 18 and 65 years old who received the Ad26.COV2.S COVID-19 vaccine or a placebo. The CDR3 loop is CASSLRQGTGYTF. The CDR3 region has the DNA TGTGCCAGCAGTCTCCGACAGGGTACGGGCTACACCTTC.